These 30 T cell receptor beta chains were sequenced from one sample in a study of blood T cell repertoires in COVID-19. Sequencing was performed with immunoSEQ multiplex PCR; in TCRdb, only in-frame clones are kept and a portion is missing. The sample has about 160,000 clones; 87% are singletons. Material for sequencing was peripheral blood. The receptors here all came from an older man with acute or convalescent COVID-19.

The V and J genes are TRBV4-1 and TRBJ2-3; the match to TRBD2 covers 8 bases. V was pared by 3 bases and J by 1 base, with 6 bases of the junction left unmatched. This CDR3 comprises 16 residues. CDR1 MGHRA and CDR2 YSYEKL come from the germline V gene. CDR3 loop: CASSQTGREGTDTQYF. CDR3 DNA: TGCGCCAGCAGCCAGACCGGGCGGGAGGGCACAGATACGCAGTATTTT.

J is TRBJ2-3 and V is TRBV29-1; 11 bases fit TRBD1. Germline V gene data show CDR1 as SQVTM and CDR2 as ANQGSEA. The CDR3 spans 16 residues. The V segment lost 7 bases and the J segment 1 base; nucleotides outside the gene matches: 10. In DNA form, the CDR3 reads TGCAGCGGGGGACAGGGGGACCTCTCGGGCACAGATACGCAGTATTTT. Translation: CSGGQGDLSGTDTQYF.

This clone occurred once. This chain uses TRBV11-2 with TRBJ2-7; D is perhaps TRBD2 (7 bases). The CDR3 contains 15 residues. Trimming took off 10 bases at V and 6 bases at J, with 25 bases between the two ends. CDR1 is SGHAT and CDR2 is FQNNGV in the germline V gene. Written as DNA, the CDR3 is TGTGCCACCTCCCTCGCTGGCGGGAGAGGGGGCGAGCAGTACTTC. Protein: CATSLAGGRGGEQYF.

The chain joins TRBV27 to TRBJ1-2, with TRBD1 matching 7 bases. With 7 bases clipped from V and 6 bases from J, the junction kept 11 bases outside the gene matches. The CDR3 covers 14 residues. The germline CDR1 and CDR2 sequences are MNHEY and SMNVEV (reference sequence). The DNA of the CDR3 is TGTGCCAGCAAGTCTAGGGGGCGCGAAGATGGCTACACCTTC. Translated: CASKSRGREDGYTF.

CDR3 amino acids: CASSLGGGNEQFF. The CDR3 nucleotides are TGTGCCAGCAGTTTAGGCGGAGGTAATGAGCAGTTCTTC. The rearrangement links TRBV28 to TRBJ2-1, with D perhaps TRBD2 (5 bases). CDR3 length: 13 residues. Germline V gene data show CDR1 as MDHEN and CDR2 as SYDVKM. V was clipped by 2 bases and J by 7 bases, with 9 bases between them.

This clone was observed once. The V gene is TRBV7-9, the J gene TRBJ1-2, with D possibly being TRBD1 (5 bases). This CDR3 has 16 amino acids. Trimming cost V 3 bases and J 6 bases, with 20 bases left between them. Germline values: CDR1 SEHNR, CDR2 FQNEAQ (reference sequence). The CDR3 coding sequence is TGTGCCAGCAGCTTGGGGGGAACTTACGTCCCGGATGGCTACACCTTC. This encodes CASSLGGTYVPDGYTF.

This chain links TRBV6-4 with TRBJ1-2; no firm D call. The germline CDR1 and CDR2 sequences are MRHNA and SNTAGT. The CDR3 is 15 residues long. V shed 2 bases and J shed 5 bases, with 15 bases lying between them. The CDR3 bases are TGTGCCAGCAGTGACCCAGATTGTAGGAGGTATGGCTACACCTTC. Its protein product is CASSDPDCRRYGYTF.

The genes are TRBV28 and TRBJ1-1, with TRBD1 as a possible D gene (6 bases). V lost 11 bases, J lost 0 bases, and 19 bases lay in between. Germline assignment: CDR1 MDHEN and CDR2 SYDVKM. This CDR3 has 15 residues. CDR3 coding DNA: TGTGCCGGATCAGGGGCAGCGCAAATGAACACTGAAGCTTTCTTT. Translating gives CAGSGAAQMNTEAFF.

The V call is TRBV28, the J call TRBJ1-5; D is possibly TRBD1 (6 bases). CDR1 is MDHEN, CDR2 SYDVKM, per germline. The V and J ends lost 3 bases and 4 bases respectively, with 10 bases between them. This CDR3 is 14 amino acids long. CDR3: CASSLWQGNQPQHF. The CDR3, as DNA: TGTGCCAGCAGTTTGTGGCAGGGGAATCAGCCCCAGCATTTT.

The chain employs TRBV7-8 and TRBJ2-1; 10 bases align to TRBD1. Germline CDR1 SGHVS, CDR2 FQNEAQ. There are 14 residues in the CDR3. J was trimmed by 8 bases and V by 5 bases; bases with no gene match: 6. CDR3 residues: CASSAGTGVYEQFF. The CDR3 coding sequence is TGTGCCAGCAGCGCCGGGACAGGGGTTTATGAGCAGTTCTTC.

This chain links TRBV28 with TRBJ2-3, with D perhaps matching TRBD1 (6 bases). This CDR3 spans 12 amino acids. Trimming cost V 11 bases and J 3 bases, with 12 bases left between them. The germline V gene has CDR1 MDHEN and CDR2 SYDVKM. CDR3 sequence: CAAGARTDTQYF. The DNA of the CDR3 is TGTGCCGCAGGGGCACGTACAGATACGCAGTATTTT.

The V call is TRBV6-1, the J call TRBJ2-7; the match to TRBD1 covers 8 bases. Germline CDR1 is MNHNS and CDR2 is SASEGT. V shed 3 bases and J 6 bases; nucleotides not matched to a gene: 10. This CDR3 is built from 15 residues. The CDR3 DNA sequence: TGTGCCAGCAGTGAGCGGACAGGGTCGGGGAGCGAGCAGTACTTC. It encodes CASSERTGSGSEQYF.

The chain links TRBV7-2 to TRBJ2-7; 10 bases are a match to TRBD2. CDR1 and CDR2 (germline): SGHTA, FQGNSA. The CDR3 loop spans 15 amino acids. V lost 2 bases, J lost 3 bases, and 4 bases stayed unmatched. The CDR3 coding sequence is TGTGCCAGCAGCTTACTGCTAGCGGGGGACTACGAGCAGTACTTC. It specifies CASSLLLAGDYEQYF. Based on the CDR3 plus reference TRBV7-2 and TRBJ2-7, the full variable domain is GAGVSQSPSNKVTEKGKDVELRCDPISGHTALYWYRQSLGQGLEFLIYFQGNSAPDKSGLPSDRFSAERTGGSVSTLTIQRTQQEDSAVYLCASSLLLAGDYEQYFGPGTRLTVT.

The rearrangement links TRBV5-1 to TRBJ1-2; 8 nucleotides match TRBD1. Germline-derived CDR1 and CDR2 are SGHRS and YFSETQ. The ends lost 4 bases at V and 2 bases at J; junction bases unmatched: 4. The CDR3 sequence is 14 residues long. The CDR3 bases are TGCGCCAGCAGCCCCGGACAGGGAAACTATGGCTACACCTTC. Translating gives CASSPGQGNYGYTF.

The genes are TRBV2 and TRBJ2-7; 11 bases are shared with TRBD1. V trimming: 5 bases; J trimming: 5 bases; junction bases outside the gene matches: 5. Looked up from germline, CDR1 is SNHLY and CDR2 is FYNNEI. The CDR3 is 14 residues long. The CDR3 here is CASSRTGGEDEQYF. The CDR3, as DNA: TGTGCCAGCAGTCGGACAGGGGGCGAGGACGAGCAGTACTTC.

The J gene is TRBJ1-5, the V gene TRBV5-4; D ambiguous. Trimming removed 0 bases at V and 5 bases at J, with 6 bases between. The V gene's germline CDR1 is SGHNT and CDR2 YYREEE (reference sequence). The CDR3 is 13 amino acids. CDR3 amino acids: CASSLGRDQPQHF. For the CDR3, the DNA is TGTGCCAGCAGCTTGGGGAGGGATCAGCCCCAGCATTTT.

This chain connects TRBV11-3 to TRBJ1-6; TRBD1 is a possible D gene (6 bases). Germline V gives CDR1 SGHNT, CDR2 YENEEA. V was cut by 3 bases and J by 13 bases, with 13 bases left in between. The CDR3 spans 13 residues. Here the CDR3 reads CASSLGATSPLHF. The CDR3, as DNA: TGTGCCAGCAGCTTGGGGGCGACTTCGCCCCTCCACTTT.

This clone was detected once. The chain has TRBV7-2 and TRBJ1-5; a possible D gene is TRBD1 (5 bases). Germline assignment: CDR1 SGHTA and CDR2 FQGNSA. The CDR3 runs 16 residues. V was shortened by 0 bases and J by 6 bases, with 15 bases between the two germline ends. The CDR3 DNA sequence: TGTGCCAGCAGCTTAGCCGGACGGGGGATCGGTCAGCCCCAGCATTTT. Its translation is CASSLAGRGIGQPQHF. The full variable domain, in which reference TRBV7-2 and TRBJ1-5 provide the parts outside the CDR3, is GAGVSQSPSNKVTEKGKDVELRCDPISGHTALYWYRQSLGQGLEFLIYFQGNSAPDKSGLPSDRFSAERTGGSVSTLTIQRTQQEDSAVYLCASSLAGRGIGQPQHFGDGTRLSIL.

The chain carries TRBV27 and TRBJ2-3; 10 bases fit TRBD2. The germline gives CDR1 MNHEY, CDR2 SMNVEV (reference sequence). The V gene end was trimmed by 3 bases and the J gene end by 5 bases; junction bases not matched to a gene: 5. The CDR3 loop spans 15 amino acids. The CDR3 bases are TGTGCCAGCAGTTTCCGATTAGCGGGGGGAGATACGCAGTATTTT. Its translation is CASSFRLAGGDTQYF.

Details on this clone: The sample contains more than one DNA sequence encoding this CDR3. The chain recombines TRBV9 with TRBJ2-1; D may be TRBD2 (6 bases). The V gene lost 0 bases and the J gene lost 4 bases, with 11 bases spanning the gap. This CDR3 comprises 15 residues. Per germline, CDR1 SGDLS and CDR2 YYNGEE. DNA for the CDR3: TGTGCCAGCAGCGTAGTGGGGGGTAGTTACAATGAGCAGTTCTTC. It yields the protein CASSVVGGSYNEQFF.

This clone was recorded once. The junction departs from germline at one end; a sequencing error may be responsible. V is TRBV30 and J is TRBJ1-1, with a tentative D call TRBD1 (6 bases). Germline CDR1 reads GTSNPN; CDR2 reads SVGIG (reference sequence). The length of the CDR3 is 17 residues. The CDR3 DNA is TGTGCCTGGAGTGGAGGGGACAAAGAAAATATGAACGCTGAAGCTTTCTTT. This codes for CAWSGGDKENMNAEAFF.

This chain links TRBV9 with TRBJ2-3, with 11 bases aligning to TRBD1. Trimming removed 7 bases from V and 0 bases from J; junction bases left unmatched: 7. The CDR3 loop spans 16 amino acids. The V gene's germline CDR1 is SGDLS and CDR2 YYNGEE. The DNA for the CDR3 is TGTGCCAGCTCCGGACAGGGGGCGGTAAGCACAGATACGCAGTATTTT. Its protein product is CASSGQGAVSTDTQYF.

CDR3 bases: TGCAGTGCTAGCGCTACTGGAGCCCAGCATTTT. As protein: CSASATGAQHF. The rearrangement links TRBV20-1 to TRBJ1-5; D unclear. The CDR3 loop spans 11 amino acids. Germline V gene sequence: CDR1 DFQATT, CDR2 SNEGSKA (reference sequence). Trimming left V 3 bases short and J 11 bases short, with 11 bases between.

This clone came up once. V is TRBV6-5 and J is TRBJ2-3; no definite D call. CDR3 length equals 12 residues. Germline values: CDR1 MNHEY, CDR2 SVGAGI. Trimming stripped 6 bases from V and 8 bases from J, with 12 bases between. CDR3 loop: CASRSDLTTQYF. The CDR3 nucleotides read TGTGCCAGCAGGTCCGATCTAACTACGCAGTATTTT.

The chain links TRBV5-4 to TRBJ1-6, with TRBD1 as a possible D gene (5 bases). CDR1 is SGHNT, CDR2 YYREEE, per germline (reference sequence). The germline V and J ends were trimmed by 3 bases and 7 bases, with 14 bases remaining between them. The CDR3 has 15 amino acids. The CDR3 is CASSYDRVENSPLHF. The CDR3 DNA sequence: TGTGCCAGCAGCTATGACAGAGTAGAAAATTCACCCCTCCACTTT.

The rearrangement links TRBV21-1 to TRBJ1-1. TRBV21-1 is a pseudogene segment. The CDR3 runs to 15 residues. The CDR3 here is CASSKEAVENTEAFF. CDR3 sequence (DNA): TGTGCCAGCAGCAAAGAGGCGGTAGAGAACACTGAAGCTTTCTTT.

The chain has TRBV7-2 and TRBJ2-7; D unresolved. Germline CDR1 reads SGHTA; CDR2 reads FQGNSA. The CDR3 is made up of 13 amino acids. V was shortened by 1 base and J by 3 bases, with 7 bases between the two germline ends. CDR3 nucleotides: TGTGCCAGCAGCTTAGGTCCCGTCTACGAGCAGTACTTC. It specifies CASSLGPVYEQYF.

The genes are TRBV30 and TRBJ1-4; 10 nucleotides agree with TRBD1. The CDR3 length is 14 residues. V lost 3 bases, J lost 7 bases, and 5 bases stayed unmatched. Per germline, CDR1 GTSNPN and CDR2 SVGIG (reference sequence). This CDR3 reads CAWRGQGRSEKLFF. CDR3 sequence (DNA): TGTGCCTGGAGGGGACAGGGGAGGAGTGAAAAACTGTTTTTT.

CDR3 nucleotides: TGTGCCAGCTCACCCGGGACAAATCAGCCCCAGCATTTT. Protein product: CASSPGTNQPQHF. The genes are TRBV18 and TRBJ1-5, with D perhaps matching TRBD1 (6 bases). V was shortened by 3 bases and J by 4 bases, with 7 bases between the two germline ends. The CDR3 is made up of 13 amino acids. Germline CDR1 is KGHSH and CDR2 is LQKENI.

This chain links TRBV4-2 with TRBJ1-3; TRBD1 might be the D (6 bases). The CDR3 runs 14 residues. The germline V gene encodes CDR1 LGHNA and CDR2 YNFKEQ. Between the trimmed V and J ends, which lost 4 bases and 0 bases, there was a span of 7 bases. In DNA, the CDR3 is TGTGCCAGCAGCCGAGGGGGCTCTGGAAACACCATATATTTT. Translating it yields CASSRGGSGNTIYF.